These 12 T cell receptor beta chains came from one sample sequenced in a study of shared clonotypes between healthy human individuals. The protocol was immunoSEQ multiplex PCR, while the TCRdb copy is restricted to in-frame clones and leaves out a portion. The sample holds 2 million to 2.5 million clones, 92% seen once. The sample consisted of naive CD4+ T cells from PBMCs. Regarding subset: CD45RA+ positively selected. The receptors come from a man in his late teens or twenties in good health. Some clones in this sample may be carry-over from other donors' samples.

With regard to this clone: The sample carries other DNA sequences with the same CDR3. The chain is built from TRBV18 and TRBJ2-7, with TRBD2 as a possible D gene (6 bases). CDR1 is KGHSH and CDR2 is LQKENI in the germline V gene. Trimming cost V 6 bases and J 0 bases, with 15 bases left between them. The CDR3 covers 15 residues. The CDR3 DNA reads as TGTGCCAGCTCGCCCCCCGGGAGTAGCTCCTACGAGCAGTACTTC. Amino acids: CASSPPGSSSYEQYF.

This clone was counted once. The chain carries TRBV6-1 and TRBJ1-3; no firm D call. V lost 2 bases, J lost 2 bases, and 7 bases lay in between. CDR3 size: 14 residues. CDR1 MNHNS and CDR2 SASEGT come from the germline V gene. CDR3 in amino acids: CASSETGPGNTIYF. DNA for the CDR3: TGTGCCAGCAGTGAAACTGGGCCTGGAAACACCATATATTTT.

The rearrangement uses TRBV7-2 and TRBJ2-7; TRBD1 matches 7 bases. The germline gives CDR1 SGHTA, CDR2 FQGNSA. CDR3 length: 16 amino acids. J lost 2 bases, V lost 2 bases, and 9 bases had no gene match. DNA of the CDR3: TGTGCCAGCAGCTTACCCCCAGGGACAGAGACCTACGAGCAGTACTTC. It translates to CASSLPPGTETYEQYF.

The chain couples TRBV6-6 to TRBJ2-7, with 10 bases lining up with TRBD1. There are 14 residues in the CDR3. CDR1 and CDR2 from the germline V gene are MNHNY and SVGAGI (reference sequence). V gave up 6 bases and J gave up 3 bases; unmatched junction bases: 5. CDR3 residues: CASSWDRGIYEQYF. CDR3 nucleotide sequence: TGTGCCAGCAGCTGGGACAGGGGAATCTACGAGCAGTACTTC.

The chain joins TRBV6-5 to TRBJ1-2; possibly TRBD1 for D (5 bases). The germline gives CDR1 MNHEY, CDR2 SVGAGI. Deletions cut 6 bases from V and 4 bases from J, with 15 bases between. The CDR3 extends over 14 amino acids. The CDR3 DNA sequence: TGTGCCAGCAGGGTTAACAGGAAGGGCTATGGCTACACCTTC. Residues: CASRVNRKGYGYTF.

The rearrangement links TRBV5-5 to TRBJ1-3; D is ambiguous. CDR3 length: 17 residues. Germline V CDR1 and CDR2: SGHKS, YYEKEE (reference sequence). The ends were cut back, 0 bases at V and 2 bases at J, with 15 bases in the middle. The CDR3 loop reads CASSLVPEGYAGNTIYF. The DNA for the CDR3 is TGTGCCAGCAGCTTGGTGCCAGAAGGGTATGCTGGAAACACCATATATTTT.

The chain carries TRBV7-2 and TRBJ2-5; D unresolved. Looked up from germline, CDR1 is SGHTA and CDR2 is FQGNSA. The length of the CDR3 is 14 residues. The V and J ends lost 1 base and 2 bases respectively, with 8 bases between them. CDR3 loop: CASSLEGSQETQYF. DNA for the CDR3: TGTGCCAGCAGCTTAGAGGGCAGTCAAGAGACCCAGTACTTC.

The chain carries TRBV11-2 and TRBJ2-7, with D perhaps matching TRBD1 (5 bases). The ends were cut back, 5 bases at V and 0 bases at J, with 17 bases in the middle. CDR3 size: 16 residues. CDR1 is SGHAT, CDR2 FQNNGV, per germline. The CDR3 here is CASSPRTRGPSYEQYF. In DNA, the CDR3 is TGTGCCAGCAGCCCACGCACAAGGGGCCCCTCCTACGAGCAGTACTTC.

The CDR3 here is CASSPYRGLNTEAFF. CDR3 DNA: TGTGCCAGCAGCCCTTATAGGGGATTGAACACTGAAGCTTTCTTT. V and J are TRBV28 and TRBJ1-1; maybe TRBD1 (5 bases). The CDR3 loop spans 15 amino acids. V lost 6 bases to trimming and J lost 0 bases, with 14 bases between them. Germline V CDR1 and CDR2: MDHEN, SYDVKM.

The chain is built from TRBV9 and TRBJ1-2, with TRBD1 identical over 11 bases. The J segment lost 7 bases and the V segment lost 4 bases, leaving 9 bases of the junction unmatched. CDR3 length: 15 residues. In germline, CDR1 is SGDLS, CDR2 YYNGEE. The chain's CDR3 is CASSKRTGGSGGYTF. CDR3 sequence (DNA): TGTGCCAGCAGCAAACGGACAGGGGGCAGTGGTGGCTACACCTTC.

This chain links TRBV7-9 with TRBJ1-5; D is unclear. Germline CDR1 reads SEHNR; CDR2 reads FQNEAQ (reference sequence). V was cut by 0 bases and J by 4 bases, with 10 bases left in between. The CDR3 sequence is 15 residues long. The CDR3 sequence is CASSLAEADNQPQHF. CDR3 sequence (DNA): TGTGCCAGCAGCTTAGCGGAGGCAGATAATCAGCCCCAGCATTTT.

The chain couples TRBV7-9 to TRBJ2-1; tentatively, D is TRBD1 or TRBD2 (6 bases each). Trimming stripped 5 bases from V and 10 bases from J, with 15 bases between. The CDR3 runs to 13 residues. Germline V gene lookup returns CDR1 SEHNR and CDR2 FQNEAQ (reference sequence). The CDR3 loop is CASSPGGSQEQFF. CDR3 DNA: TGTGCCAGCAGCCCCGGGGGCTCCCAAGAGCAGTTCTTC.